Below, one T cell receptor (beta chain) is given with its context. Which antigen it targets is not known. The sample holds no much larger clone one base away, and base qualities are not on file. Ficoll-Paque density gradient centrifugation was used to isolate PBMCs. These data come from a study of T-cell memory formation after mild COVID-19 (dated by TCRdb to about 2021). About the study as a whole: TCR sequence clusters from the two donors were largely donor specific. In a couple of donors, T-cell clones that expanded and contracted after mild COVID-19 were followed by sequencing TCRalpha and TCRbeta repertoires longitudinally. Two young, previously healthy adult volunteers made up the cohort, one male and one female.

The instrument given in TCRdb is Illumina NovaSeq 6000. TCRalpha and TCRbeta cDNA libraries were constructed by 5'RACE with constant-segment primers, with sample barcodes and unique molecular identifiers being introduced. Trizol reagent was used to extract RNA from every sample. Libraries were amplified in two PCR steps, with a second sample barcode and Illumina TruSeq adapters added in the second step. The libraries were sequenced on an Illumina NovaSeq using 2 x 150 bp paired-end reads. In the paper's pipeline: Demultiplexing of reads and collapsing into UMI-guided consensus sequences were performed with migec v1.2.7. With mixcr v2.1.11, UMI consensuses were aligned to TRA and TRB V and J templates and assembled into clonotypes. A clonotype was counted as expanded or contracted only if both edgeR and NoisET called the change significant, with noise models trained on biological replicates. For edgeR calls, a false discovery rate-adjusted p below 0.01 and a log2 fold-change threshold of 1 were applied. As an exploratory analysis of dynamics, PCA with hierarchical clustering was applied to max-normalized trajectories of the 1000 most abundant clonotypes. Separately sequenced CD4+ and CD8+ repertoires were used to assign a CD4 or CD8 phenotype to each responding clone. TCRdb reran the public reads through fastp at Q25 and MiXCR, keeping productive beta chains. Records with the same CDR3 protein are collapsed into one entry carrying the most frequent genes and DNA. These V and J calls originate from TCRdb's pipeline instead of the authors' own analysis. For this sample there are about 290,000 distinct CDR3 sequences; roughly 15% appear just once. The top ten hold more than 20% of the sample.

In the germline V gene, CDR1 corresponds to SGHRS and CDR2 to YFSETQ. Its CDR3 holds 15 amino acids, cysteine through phenylalanine. Only the CDR3 part of the read is kept: 45 bases, read in frame from the first base. Trimming removed 4 bases from V and 7 bases from J, leaving 21 bases between the germline ends. General findings and caveats noted by the study authors: Whether the second-wave clones peaking on day 37 were SARS-CoV-2 specific was not confirmed. Balanced CD4/CD8 phenotypes were observed for clones contracting from day 15 to 85, whereas a bias towards CD4+ was observed for a second wave of clones expanding from day 15 to 37. The study covered only a couple of mild cases, and larger cohorts including severe cases with pre-infection samples were considered necessary. Contracting CD4+ clones were found mainly in CM and EM memory subsets, while CD8+ clones were enriched in EMRA. The detection of some responding clones in pre-infection memory suggests that pre-existing cross-reactive memory T cells joined the SARS-CoV-2 response.

The rearrangement combines TRBV5-1 with TRBJ2-7, with the D segment possibly TRBD1 or TRBD2, each aligning over 5 bases. This receptor was taken from a man aged 18 to 29 who had mild COVID-19 (a few samples of this study predate the infection). The sample titles of this study are shuffled in the database, so cell type and time point are left out; the donor was told from shared clones. The source material was PBMCs or a T cell subset sorted from them (not recorded which). The CDR3 protein: CASSRRDGGPGEQYF. The DNA sequence follows: TGCGCCAGCAGCCGCAGGGACGGAGGACCAGGGGAGCAGTACTTC. With the rest looked up from the reference TRBV5-1 and TRBJ2-7 genes rather than sequenced, the full variable domain is KAGVTQTPRYLIKTRGQQVTLSCSPISGHRSVSWYQQTPGQGLQFLFEYFSETQRNKGNFPGRFSGRQFSNSRSEMNVSTLELGDSALYLCASSRRDGGPGEQYFGPGTRLTVT.